These T cell receptor beta chains were read from a single sample in a study of blood T cells in healthy people across ages. From the 5' RACE reads, TCRdb called clonotypes with MiXCR, one entry per CDR3 protein. The profile shows about 1,500,000 distinct CDR3 sequences, roughly 30% of them singletons. Source material: blood. These receptors were obtained from a woman aged 25 to 39 in good health. Both conserved end residues are part of each CDR3.

TRBJ2-3 | TRBV5-1 | CASSLDTGADTQYF
TRBJ1-2 | TRBV20-1 | CSARGGDGYTF
TRBJ2-4 | TRBV7-9 | CATASGENIQYF
TRBJ2-1 | TRBV15 | CATSRERASGSLGPYNEQFF
TRBJ2-5 | TRBV7-9 | CASSFTTTGEETQYF
TRBJ2-3 | TRBV12-3/TRBV12-4 | CASSNRVNTDMQYF
TRBJ1-4 | TRBV4-1 | CASSQDREQFGNEKLFF
TRBJ1-6 | TRBV10-3 | CAISGLQGGLRNSPLHF
TRBJ1-2 | TRBV20-1 | CSARLTGTFYGYTF
TRBJ1-4 | TRBV12-3/TRBV12-4 | CASSQNPVQDEKLFF
TRBJ2-5 | TRBV6-6 | CASSYSASGQKEAQYF
TRBJ2-5 | TRBV24-1 | CATSGAGTGQETQYF
TRBJ2-7 | TRBV29-1 | CSVDGGRYEQYF
TRBJ1-4 | TRBV5-1 | CASSLGGLSTNEKLFF
TRBJ2-1 | TRBV21-1 | CASNPGTVARCPYNEQFF
TRBJ1-1 | TRBV30 | CAWSTGVAEAFF
TRBJ2-2 | TRBV5-1 | CASSPPTGQDTGELFF